The text below deals with one T cell receptor beta chain. Its antigen is unknown. Germline and junction disagree at one end, which may indicate a read error. The library was obtained by the immunoSEQ multiplex PCR assay. RNA was extracted from all samples and reverse transcribed into cDNA as template for TCR sequencing. First-strand cDNA was synthesized using SuperScript III with a 2:1 mix of oligo-dT and random hexamers. A synthetic immune receptor repertoire was used to gauge amplification bias, and whatever bias remained was removed computationally. Turning to the authors' computational methods: After raw reads were preprocessed to remove errors, the CDR3 was defined following IMGT conventions as running from the conserved cysteine to phenylalanine. Clonality was calculated as 1 minus Shannon entropy normalized by log2 of the number of productive unique TCRs. Whether each scalp clone was CD4 or CD8 was inferred by checking scalp TCRbeta sequences against the CD4 and CD8 repertoires from sorted blood. The source is immuneACCESS, and TCRdb retained only in-frame sequences with V and J called. Part of the clones is not carried over; for the studies checked, unresolved V genes explain less than half of this, and the remainder is unexplained. V, J and clone size derive from that table, while D and trimming were established from the DNA sequence. This sample lists approximately 140,000 clones; about 87% were detected once. The biggest ten clones account for roughly 15% of the sample.

These data belong to a study of CD8+ T cells in alopecia areata (dated by TCRdb to the late 2010s). Concerning the study at large: The treated patients took part in an open-label pilot trial in which moderate-to-severe alopecia areata was treated with oral tofacitinib at 5 to 10 mg twice daily. Tofacitinib was administered for 6 to 18 months, and 6 months of follow-up off drug were then conducted to assess delayed response and recurrence. High-throughput TCRbeta sequencing was used to examine T cell clonal expansion in alopecia areata in both the C3H/HeJ mouse model and human patients. Human TCRbeta sequencing covered scalp tissue and sorted CD4+ and CD8+ peripheral blood T cells from patchy and totalis/universalis alopecia areata patients and healthy controls. Tofacitinib-treated patients had biopsies at baseline and at 4 and 24 weeks of treatment, with a later scalp biopsy in several patients. Scalp clonality was compared among normal scalp (n=4), patchy alopecia areata scalp (n=8), and alopecia totalis/universalis scalp (n=8). RNA was obtained with the PAXgene miRNA kit for fixed scalp, the miRNeasy kit for PBMCs, and the RNeasy kit for mouse skin. TCRbeta CDR3 regions were amplified by immunoSEQ multiplex PCR using 35 Vbeta forward and 13 Jbeta reverse primers.

The sample's time point label, decoded: baseline before oral tofacitinib. Lesional scalp punch biopsies and peripheral blood were obtained from alopecia areata patients. PBMCs were isolated by density centrifugation and stained for CD3, CD4 and CD8, after which CD4+ and CD8+ T cells were sorted on a FACSAria. The paper as a whole reports these results and caveats: Unlike mouse skin, which is dominated by gammadelta T cells, normal human skin has resident alphabeta T cells that are also sequenced, and this complicates analysis of the scalp TCR repertoire. TCR sequences shared between patients were less clear than in mice, possibly partly because of HLA diversity in the patient population. Lesional scalp, especially in alopecia totalis/universalis, showed higher clonality and more expanded CD8+ clones than normal scalp, suggesting antigenic drive.

Taken from the germline V gene, the CDR1 and CDR2 loops are SGHAT and FQNNGV. From the cysteine through the phenylalanine, the CDR3 covers 13 amino acids. The sequence is cut down to CDR3 DNA, 39 bases in frame from base 1. This chain joins TRBV11-2 to TRBJ2-1; the D gene cannot be resolved reliably. The sequenced sample was CD8+ T cells sorted from blood, obtained at week 0. The sequence was collected from a human donor with alopecia areata. The CDR3 region has the sequence CASSSHSDNEQFF. The nucleotide sequence is TGTGCCAGCAGCTCCCACTCCGACAATGAGCAGTTCTTC.